This TCR beta chain derives from a study of T cell responses to AZD1222 COVID-19 vaccine. Points from the study as a whole: Repertoires in all cases were sampled only once the peak T cell response had passed. CD4 TCRs covered the whole spike, strongest at regions 160-218 and 743-854. White British donors predominated, females outnumbered males, and clonal diversity was possibly underestimated.

Comments on this clone: Its target is not known.

Measured with immunoSEQ multiplex PCR; TCRdb has only the in-frame clones, and not every one. The sample records about 110,000 clones, 92% being singletons. The CDR3 has 15 residues. With 4 bases clipped from V and 5 bases from J, the junction kept 8 bases outside the gene matches. Germline CDR1 SGDLS, CDR2 YYNGEE. The specimen was peripheral blood, collected on day 0 of AZD1222 vaccination. The sequence derives from an adult in good health. The rearrangement links TRBV9 to TRBJ1-4, with 7 bases that match TRBD1. As DNA, the CDR3 is TGTGCCAGCAGCCACAAGGACAGGAGCAATGAAAAACTGTTTTTT. It translates to CASSHKDRSNEKLFF.